The 32 T cell receptor beta chains below all came from one sample that was sequenced in a study of graft-versus-host responses after intestinal transplantation. The protocol was immunoSEQ multiplex PCR, while the TCRdb copy is restricted to in-frame clones and leaves out a portion. The table shows under 95,000 clones, with roughly four fifths occurring only once. Their target antigens are unknown. The sample was unstimulated CD4+ T cells sorted from spleen or lymph node cells, taken before intestinal transplant. These TCRs come from a human donor who received an intestinal transplant.

The sample holds a few counts of this clone. The V gene is TRBV5-6, the J gene TRBJ2-7; TRBD2 is a possible D gene (5 bases). This CDR3 comprises 15 residues. CDR1 SGHDT and CDR2 YYEEEE come from the germline V gene. The V end was cut by 0 bases, the J end by 6 bases, with 16 bases between. The CDR3 region is CASSLEGGLPTEQYF. CDR3 in DNA: TGTGCCAGCAGCTTGGAAGGCGGACTTCCAACCGAGCAGTACTTC.

The chain recombines TRBV29-1 with TRBJ2-3; tentative D call: TRBD2 (5 bases). The CDR3 contains 14 residues. Trimming cost V 7 bases and J 4 bases, with 18 bases left between them. Germline CDR1 is SQVTM and CDR2 is ANQGSEA. CDR3 amino acids: CSAQTGSPADTQYF. The CDR3 region has the DNA TGCAGCGCCCAAACGGGATCCCCCGCAGATACGCAGTATTTT.

V is TRBV27 and J is TRBJ2-1, with 7 bases lining up with TRBD2. Germline CDR1 MNHEY, CDR2 SMNVEV (reference sequence). The CDR3 totals 15 residues. V lost 6 bases to trimming and J lost 2 bases; unmatched junction nucleotides: 7. The CDR3 bases are TGTGCCAGCAGGAGATCGGGGGGACCCTACAATGAGCAGTTCTTC. Amino acids: CASRRSGGPYNEQFF.

This clone came up a few times. The rearrangement links TRBV6-5 to TRBJ2-7, with D possibly being TRBD1 (6 bases). CDR1 MNHEY and CDR2 SVGAGI come from the germline V gene. Trimming cost V 0 bases and J 0 bases, with 6 bases left between them. This CDR3 has 14 residues. The CDR3 sequence is CASSYSDSSYEQYF. In DNA, the CDR3 is TGTGCCAGCAGTTACTCGGACAGCTCCTACGAGCAGTACTTC.

CDR3 DNA sequence: TGTGCCAGCAGCTTAGAAACAGGGGGATACAATGAGCAGTTCTTC. It codes for CASSLETGGYNEQFF. The chain is built from TRBV11-3 and TRBJ2-1; 8 bases map to TRBD1. The CDR3 is 15 residues long. The V and J ends lost 0 bases and 4 bases, in that order; junction bases with no gene match: 2. Germline CDR1 reads SGHNT; CDR2 reads YENEEA. Full variable domain (outside the CDR3, taken from reference TRBV11-3 and TRBJ2-1): EAGVVQSPRYKIIEKKQPVAFWCNPISGHNTLYWYLQNLGQGPELLIRYENEEAVDDSQLPKDRFSAERLKGVDSTLKIQPAELGDSAVYLCASSLETGGYNEQFFGPGTRLTVL.

In DNA form, the CDR3 reads TGCGCCAGCACTCGGGGGGACACCGGGGAGCTGTTTTTT. Amino acids: CASTRGDTGELFF. The chain recombines TRBV5-1 with TRBJ2-2; TRBD2 agrees at 7 bases. CDR1 and CDR2 from the germline V gene are SGHRS and YFSETQ. V lost 6 bases, J lost 3 bases, and 2 bases stayed unmatched. The CDR3 is 13 residues long.

The chain joins TRBV5-1 to TRBJ2-5; D possibly corresponds to TRBD1 (5 bases). Trimming took 3 bases from V and 2 from J, leaving 14 bases between them. The CDR3 is made up of 15 amino acids. Germline values: CDR1 SGHRS, CDR2 YFSETQ. CDR3 protein: CASSSQGSEQETQYF. In DNA, the CDR3 is TGCGCCAGCAGCTCCCAGGGAAGCGAGCAAGAGACCCAGTACTTC.

This clone was recorded once. V is TRBV2 and J is TRBJ2-1; D is perhaps TRBD1 (5 bases). Trimming took 4 bases from V and 4 from J, leaving 8 bases between them. The CDR3 consists of 13 residues. The germline V gene encodes CDR1 SNHLY and CDR2 FYNNEI. CDR3 protein: CASSVQGYNEQFF. DNA of the CDR3: TGTGCCAGCAGTGTGCAGGGATACAATGAGCAGTTCTTC.

This chain connects TRBV6-6 to TRBJ1-1; the D gene is possibly TRBD1 (5 bases). This CDR3 spans 14 amino acids. The germline V gene has CDR1 MNHNY and CDR2 SVGAGI (reference sequence). V was trimmed by 1 base and J by 0 bases, leaving 6 bases between them. CDR3 residues: CASSYWTLNTEAFF. The CDR3 DNA reads as TGTGCCAGCAGTTACTGGACACTGAACACTGAAGCTTTCTTT.

This rearrangement joins TRBV10-3 to TRBJ2-7, with 11 bases that match TRBD2. Germline V gene sequence: CDR1 ENHRY, CDR2 SYGVKD. V gave up 11 bases and J gave up 7 bases; unmatched junction bases: 13. This CDR3 spans 14 amino acids. For the CDR3, the DNA is TGTGCCTCGGAAGACGGGACTAGCGGACAGGAGCAGTACTTC. It specifies CASEDGTSGQEQYF.

The chain joins TRBV28 to TRBJ1-1; D is uncertain. The germline gives CDR1 MDHEN, CDR2 SYDVKM. The CDR3 runs to 12 residues. V lost 3 bases to trimming and J lost 8 bases, with 10 bases between them. The CDR3 is CASSFRPEEAFF. The CDR3 DNA sequence: TGTGCCAGCAGTTTTAGGCCGGAGGAAGCTTTCTTT.

The gene calls are TRBV9 and TRBJ2-3; 8 positions match TRBD2. This CDR3 is 15 amino acids long. J was trimmed by 6 bases and V by 0 bases; bases with no gene match: 6. Germline CDR1 reads SGDLS; CDR2 reads YYNGEE. CDR3 coding DNA: TGTGCCAGCAGCGTAGCTTCGGGAGGGGGGGATACGCAGTATTTT. It yields the protein CASSVASGGGDTQYF.

This rearrangement joins TRBV5-1 to TRBJ1-2; possible D gene TRBD1, 6 bases. Trimming removed 4 bases from V and 2 bases from J, with 15 bases in between. The CDR3 covers 15 residues. Germline lookup yields CDR1 SGHRS and CDR2 YFSETQ. This CDR3 reads CASSLSPDRNYGYTF. Written as DNA, the CDR3 is TGCGCCAGCAGCCTATCCCCCGACAGGAACTATGGCTACACCTTC.

The V gene is TRBV9, the J gene TRBJ2-3; 14 positions match TRBD2. Trimming removed 0 bases from V and 4 bases from J; junction bases left unmatched: 1. The CDR3 covers 16 residues. Germline loops: CDR1 SGDLS, CDR2 YYNGEE. For the CDR3, the DNA is TGTGCCAGCAGCGTAGGACTAGCGGGAGGGGCAGATACGCAGTATTTT. It encodes CASSVGLAGGADTQYF.

The chain employs TRBV2 and TRBJ1-5; D is uncertain. Trimming pared 3 bases from V and 7 bases from J, leaving 7 bases between. Germline CDR1 reads SNHLY; CDR2 reads FYNNEI. This CDR3 spans 12 amino acids. The CDR3 is CASSEVAQPQHF. CDR3 DNA sequence: TGTGCCAGCAGTGAGGTCGCGCAGCCCCAGCATTTT.

The chain is built from TRBV28 and TRBJ1-2; D unresolved. The CDR3 consists of 13 residues. V was shortened by 3 bases and J by 3 bases, with 8 bases between the two germline ends. Germline loops: CDR1 MDHEN, CDR2 SYDVKM. The CDR3 bases are TGTGCCAGCAGTTTGTCGGCGGACTATGGCTACACCTTC. Protein sequence: CASSLSADYGYTF.

J is TRBJ1-3 and V is TRBV5-1, with D maybe TRBD1 (5 bases). Per germline, CDR1 SGHRS and CDR2 YFSETQ. The V gene lost 3 bases and the J gene lost 0 bases, with 10 bases spanning the gap. The CDR3 covers 15 residues. CDR3 sequence reads: CASSSEGHSGNTIYF. In DNA, the CDR3 is TGCGCCAGCAGCTCGGAAGGACACTCTGGAAACACCATATATTTT.

There are a few counts of this clone. The J gene is TRBJ1-2, the V gene TRBV14, with 9 bases aligning to TRBD1. The trim removed 4 bases at V and 6 bases at J, leaving 9 bases unmatched. The CDR3 spans 15 residues. CDR1 SGHDN and CDR2 FVKESK come from the germline V gene. The CDR3 bases are TGTGCCAGCAGCCCCAGCTACAGGGGGCGTCATGGCTACACCTTC. Its protein product is CASSPSYRGRHGYTF. Full variable domain (outside the CDR3, taken from reference TRBV14 and TRBJ1-2): EAGVTQFPSHSVIEKGQTVTLRCDPISGHDNLYWYRRVMGKEIKFLLHFVKESKQDESGMPNNRFLAERTGGTYSTLKVQPAELEDSGVYFCASSPSYRGRHGYTFGSGTRLTVV.

The CDR3, as DNA: TGTGCCAGCAGCTTGGCCGGGATTTACGAGCAGTACTTC. It encodes CASSLAGIYEQYF. The J gene is TRBJ2-7, the V gene TRBV5-6; TRBD2 is a possible D gene (5 bases). Germline loops: CDR1 SGHDT, CDR2 YYEEEE. The CDR3 totals 13 residues. V was shortened by 0 bases and J by 4 bases, with 8 bases between the two germline ends.

The V and J genes are TRBV10-1 and TRBJ2-7; 16 bases fit TRBD2. The CDR3 is 17 residues long. Trimming cost V 5 bases and J 3 bases; bases outside gene matches: 7. Germline assignment: CDR1 WNHNN and CDR2 SYGVQD (reference sequence). The chain's CDR3 is CASSLPGTSGRVYEQYF. DNA of the CDR3: TGCGCCAGCAGTTTACCCGGGACTAGCGGGAGGGTCTACGAGCAGTACTTC.

The V gene is TRBV28, the J gene TRBJ1-5; D unclear. V lost 7 bases to trimming and J lost 3 bases, with 13 bases between them. This CDR3 spans 14 amino acids. CDR1 and CDR2 (germline): MDHEN, SYDVKM. CDR3 amino acids: CASTIRKTNQPQHF. Here the CDR3 DNA reads TGTGCCAGCACGATCAGGAAGACCAATCAGCCCCAGCATTTT.

The J gene is TRBJ2-3, the V gene TRBV5-6; a possible D gene is TRBD2 (6 bases). There are 14 residues in the CDR3. The V gene's germline CDR1 is SGHDT and CDR2 YYEEEE. Trimming left V 4 bases short and J 5 bases short, with 14 bases between. CDR3: CASSPTSFIDTQYF. CDR3 sequence (DNA): TGTGCCAGCAGCCCGACTAGTTTCATAGATACGCAGTATTTT. The full variable domain, in which reference TRBV5-6 and TRBJ2-3 provide the parts outside the CDR3, is DAGVTQSPTHLIKTRGQQVTLRCSPKSGHDTVSWYQQALGQGPQFIFQYYEEEERQRGNFPDRFSGHQFPNYSSELNVNALLLGDSALYLCASSPTSFIDTQYFGPGTRLTVL.

This clone was picked up a small number of times. The gene calls are TRBV28 and TRBJ2-5; D might be TRBD2 (7 bases). V dropped 3 bases and J dropped 1 base, with 9 bases sitting between them. This CDR3 spans 14 amino acids. Germline CDR1 reads MDHEN; CDR2 reads SYDVKM. The CDR3 protein is CASSLRGPQETQYF. Here the CDR3 DNA reads TGTGCCAGCAGTTTGCGGGGGCCCCAAGAGACCCAGTACTTC.

The gene calls are TRBV19 and TRBJ2-1, with a possible D match to TRBD2 (5 bases). The CDR3 is made up of 15 amino acids. The ends were cut back, 6 bases at V and 0 bases at J, with 12 bases in the middle. CDR1 and CDR2 (germline): LNHDA, SQIVND (reference sequence). DNA of the CDR3: TGTGCCAGTAGAGAGCGGCCAAGCTCCTACAATGAGCAGTTCTTC. It encodes CASRERPSSYNEQFF.

The V gene is TRBV10-1, the J gene TRBJ2-7, with 8 bases lining up with TRBD1. This CDR3 region has 13 residues. Germline-derived CDR1 and CDR2 are WNHNN and SYGVQD (reference sequence). Trimming removed 0 bases from V and 9 bases from J; junction bases left unmatched: 4. For the CDR3, the DNA is TGCGCCAGCAGTGAGTCCTGGACAGGGCGGCAGTACTTC. It codes for CASSESWTGRQYF.

The chain links TRBV5-1 to TRBJ2-7, with D maybe TRBD2 (5 bases). Per germline, CDR1 SGHRS and CDR2 YFSETQ. The length of the CDR3 is 15 residues. The V gene lost 3 bases and the J gene lost 2 bases, with 15 bases spanning the gap. The CDR3 is CASSSLPGEPYEQYF. CDR3 in DNA: TGCGCCAGCAGCTCCCTACCCGGGGAACCCTACGAGCAGTACTTC.

The chain joins TRBV5-6 to TRBJ1-2; D gene uncertain. This CDR3 has 12 amino acids. CDR1 is SGHDT and CDR2 is YYEEEE in the germline V gene. Trimming left V 3 bases short and J 6 bases short, with 9 bases between. The CDR3 is CASSYGGNGYTF. CDR3 nucleotides: TGTGCCAGCAGCTACGGTGGTAATGGCTACACCTTC.

This chain links TRBV18 with TRBJ2-7; D unclear. The CDR3 contains 13 residues. The germline gives CDR1 KGHSH, CDR2 LQKENI. Trimming took off 3 bases at V and 4 bases at J, with 10 bases between the two ends. The CDR3 nucleotides are TGTGCCAGCTCACCCACCGCGGATTACGAGCAGTACTTC. Protein product: CASSPTADYEQYF.

This rearrangement joins TRBV11-2 to TRBJ2-4, with no clear D. The CDR3 has 14 residues. Germline CDR1 is SGHAT and CDR2 is FQNNGV. The ends were cut back, 8 bases at V and 0 bases at J, with 11 bases in the middle. In DNA form, the CDR3 reads TGTGCCAGCGGCCGGGTCCTAGCCAAAAACATTCAGTACTTC. This sequence encodes CASGRVLAKNIQYF.

This chain joins TRBV9 and TRBJ2-7, with D perhaps matching TRBD2 (6 bases). The CDR3 is 15 residues long. Trimming removed 0 bases at V and 2 bases at J, with 12 bases between. Germline V gives CDR1 SGDLS, CDR2 YYNGEE. CDR3: CASSVGERAAYEQYF. CDR3 bases: TGTGCCAGCAGCGTAGGGGAGCGGGCCGCCTACGAGCAGTACTTC. Full variable domain (missing parts from reference TRBV9 and TRBJ2-7): DSGVTQTPKHLITATGQRVTLRCSPRSGDLSVYWYQQSLDQGLQFLIQYYNGEERAKGNILERFSAQQFPDLHSELNLSSLELGDSALYFCASSVGERAAYEQYFGPGTRLTVT.

The J gene is TRBJ1-2, the V gene TRBV6-5; D is perhaps TRBD1 (5 bases). Between the trimmed V and J ends, which lost 4 bases and 6 bases, there was a span of 15 bases. CDR1 is MNHEY, CDR2 SVGAGI, per germline. There are 14 residues in the CDR3. The CDR3 reads CASSLDTFPDGYTF. The CDR3 coding sequence is TGTGCCAGCAGTTTGGACACCTTCCCAGATGGCTACACCTTC.

The CDR3 protein is CASSLGGVRDTQYF. The CDR3 nucleotides are TGTGCCAGCAGCCTCGGGGGGGTTCGGGATACGCAGTATTTT. This chain links TRBV4-2 with TRBJ2-3, with TRBD2 identical over 8 bases. The junction had 6 bases not matched to a gene; V was cut back by 4 bases and J by 6 bases. Germline V CDR1 and CDR2: LGHNA, YNFKEQ. The length of the CDR3 is 14 residues.